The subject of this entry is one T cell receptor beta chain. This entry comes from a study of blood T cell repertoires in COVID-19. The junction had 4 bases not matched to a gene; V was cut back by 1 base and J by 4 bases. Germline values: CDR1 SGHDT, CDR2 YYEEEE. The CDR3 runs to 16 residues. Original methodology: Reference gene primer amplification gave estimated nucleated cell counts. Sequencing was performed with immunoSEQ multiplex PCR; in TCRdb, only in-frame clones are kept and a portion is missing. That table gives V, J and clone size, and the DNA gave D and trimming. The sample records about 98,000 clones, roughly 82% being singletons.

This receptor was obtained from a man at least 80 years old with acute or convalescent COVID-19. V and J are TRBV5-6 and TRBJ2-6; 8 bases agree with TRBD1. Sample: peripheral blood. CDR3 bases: TGTGCCAGCAGCTTGACAGGGGGAACGGGGGCCAACGTCCTGACTTTC. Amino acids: CASSLTGGTGANVLTF.